These T cell receptor beta chains were read from a single sample in a study of shared clonotypes between healthy human individuals. Some clones are missing from TCRdb's copy, which holds only in-frame ones; the method was immunoSEQ multiplex PCR. In the table there are 650,000 to 750,000 clones, 55% to 75% of which are singletons. Sequencing was done on a sample of memory CD4+ T cells sorted from blood. The origin of the receptors is a woman aged 25 to 39 in good health. The CDR3 runs from the conserved cysteine through the conserved F or W. D genes are given only for firm matches. A clone size is listed for some rows: how often the clone was seen (once, few, many), or a class if it is expanded.

D,V,J,size,DNA,CDR3
-,TRBV7-7,TRBJ2-5,-,TGTGCCAGCAGCTCAAGGAGGAAAGAGACCCAGTACTTC,CASSSRRKETQYF
-,TRBV29-1,TRBJ2-5,-,TGCAGCGTTAGCCCGTCCCAAGAGACCCAGTACTTC,CSVSPSQETQYF
TRBD1,TRBV5-6,TRBJ2-2,-,TGTGCCAGCAGCGCGACCGGGACAGCCCTTACCGGGGAGCTGTTTTTT,CASSATGTALTGELFF
-,TRBV2,TRBJ2-7,few,TGTGCCAGCAGTACTGAGCGGAGGGCGGGCGAGCAGTACTTC,CASSTERRAGEQYF
TRBD1,TRBV29-1,TRBJ2-6,-,TGCAGCGTACACATCCCGGGACAGGGTCAATCTGGGGCCAACGTCCTGACTTTC,CSVHIPGQGQSGANVLTF
TRBD2,TRBV9,TRBJ2-3,-,TGTGCCAGCAGTGAAGACTTCACCGGGACTAGCGGGACCGCAGATACGCAGTATTTT,CASSEDFTGTSGTADTQYF
-,TRBV19,TRBJ2-6,few,TGTGCCAGTAGTGAGATATCCGGGACACTCTCTGGGGCCAACGTCCTGACTTTC,CASSEISGTLSGANVLTF
-,TRBV7-3,TRBJ2-5,-,TGTGCCAGCAGCTTATATGAAAGAGAGACCCAGTACTTC,CASSLYERETQYF
TRBD1,TRBV7-8,TRBJ1-6,-,TGTGCCAGCAGCTCCGGGACAGGGGGATATCGGTCACCCCTCCACTTT,CASSSGTGGYRSPLHF
-,TRBV2,TRBJ2-1,-,TGTGCCAGCAGTTCGACGTTAGACAATGAGCAGTTCTTC,CASSSTLDNEQFF
-,TRBV10-3,TRBJ1-5,once,TGTGCCATCAGTGAGTGGGACAACGATCAGCCCCAGCATTTT,CAISEWDNDQPQHF
TRBD2,TRBV5-4,TRBJ2-5,-,TGTGCCAGCACCCCTCCTAGCGGAAGTCAAGAGACCCAGTACTTC,CASTPPSGSQETQYF
-,TRBV18,TRBJ2-6,-,TGTGCCAGCTCACCACCCGGTGCCTACGCTACTGGGGCCAACGTCCTGACTTTC,CASSPPGAYATGANVLTF
-,TRBV7-2,TRBJ2-2,few,TGTGCCAGCAGCCGCGAGGACATCGCGAACACCGGGGAGCTGTTTTTT,CASSREDIANTGELFF
-,TRBV18,TRBJ2-4,-,TGTGCCAGCTCACCACCGACCAGAAACATTCAGTACTTC,CASSPPTRNIQYF
TRBD1,TRBV28,TRBJ1-2,-,TGTGCCAGCAGTTCTTACAGGGGGAGAGTAGATGGCTACACCTTC,CASSSYRGRVDGYTF
-,TRBV28,TRBJ2-2,-,TGTGCCAGCAGTCGATCAGGGGTCGGGGAGCTGTTTTTT,CASSRSGVGELFF
TRBD2,TRBV28,TRBJ2-1,-,TGTGCCAGCAGGAGCGGGACTAGCGGGTACAATGAGCAGTTCTTC,CASRSGTSGYNEQFF
TRBD2,TRBV25-1,TRBJ2-7,many,TGTGCCAGCAGTGAACTAAGGACTAGCGGGAGGGGGGAGCAGTACTTC,CASSELRTSGRGEQYF
-,TRBV5-1,TRBJ1-1,once,TGCGCCAGCAGCTTGGGTGACCGAGCGAAAGCTTTCTTT,CASSLGDRAKAFF
-,TRBV28,TRBJ1-2,once,TGTGCCAGCGCTGCAATACACTATGGCTACACCTTC,CASAAIHYGYTF
TRBD2,TRBV5-1,TRBJ2-3,-,TGCGCCAGCAGCTTGGCTTTGCGGGGGGATACGCAGTATTTT,CASSLALRGDTQYF
TRBD2,TRBV5-6,TRBJ2-1,-,TGTGCCAGCAGCCGACTAGCGGGAGGGACCTACAATGAGCAGTTCTTC,CASSRLAGGTYNEQFF
-,TRBV2,TRBJ2-6,once,TGTGCCAGCACCGGACAGAGGAGCTCTGGGGCCAACGTCCTGACTTTC,CASTGQRSSGANVLTF
-,TRBV9,TRBJ1-2,once,TGTGCCAGCAGCGTAGGGAACGGCGGCTACACCTTC,CASSVGNGGYTF
TRBD2,TRBV28,TRBJ2-7,-,TGTGCCAGCAGTGGGACTAGCGGGTTCTACGAGCAGTACTTC,CASSGTSGFYEQYF
TRBD1,TRBV5-1,TRBJ2-7,-,TGCGCCAGCAGCACAACCGGGACAGCCGCTTTACTGAGCTCCTACGAGCAGTACTTC,CASSTTGTAALLSSYEQYF
-,TRBV10-3,TRBJ1-3,-,TGTGCCATCAGTGACTTCAACTCTGGAAACACCATATATTTT,CAISDFNSGNTIYF
-,TRBV5-6,TRBJ1-6,many,TGTGCCAGCAGCTTGCTTCAGCAAGATTCACCCCTCCACTTT,CASSLLQQDSPLHF
-,TRBV10-3,TRBJ1-1,once,TGTGCCATCAGTGGCGGAGAGAACACTGAAGCTTTCTTT,CAISGGENTEAFF
TRBD2,TRBV27,TRBJ2-7,few,TGTGCCAGCACTTCATTAGCGGGAGGAGGCTACGAGCAGTACTTC,CASTSLAGGGYEQYF
-,TRBV11-2,TRBJ2-7,few,TGTGCCAGCAGCTTAGGAGGAGGGGGGTACGAGCAGTACTTC,CASSLGGGGYEQYF
TRBD2,TRBV19,TRBJ2-2,-,TGTGCCAGTCGGGGGGTTTTCGGGGAGCTGTTTTTT,CASRGVFGELFF
TRBD1,TRBV7-9,TRBJ2-5,-,TGTGCCATCCAGCTTACGGGGCAGGGGGCGTCCCAAGAGACCCAGTACTTC,CAIQLTGQGASQETQYF
-,TRBV18,TRBJ2-5,-,TGTGCCAGCTCACCACAAGTCACAAACCAAGAGACCCAGTACTTC,CASSPQVTNQETQYF
-,TRBV28,TRBJ1-2,-,TGTGCCAGCAGTTTACATGTGGCAACCTATGGCTACACCTTC,CASSLHVATYGYTF
TRBD2,TRBV5-1,TRBJ2-5,-,TGCGCCAGCAGCTTGGCCGGGACTAGCGGGAGGGGAGGTAAAGAGACCCAGTACTTC,CASSLAGTSGRGGKETQYF
TRBD1,TRBV5-1,TRBJ1-4,-,TGCGCCAGCAGCTTCACGACAGGGCACAGTGAAAAACTGTTTTTT,CASSFTTGHSEKLFF
-,TRBV28,TRBJ1-2,-,TGTGCCAGCAGTTCCTTCCGGGATGGCTACACCTTC,CASSSFRDGYTF
-,TRBV10-1,TRBJ1-2,-,TGCGCCAGCAGTGAGTCGGTGATTGTACTAGACCGTAATGGCTACACCTTC,CASSESVIVLDRNGYTF
-,TRBV28,TRBJ1-2,-,TGTGCCAGCAGTTTGCGTGGTTACGATGGCTACACCTTC,CASSLRGYDGYTF
-,TRBV7-9,TRBJ2-7,once,TGTGCCAGCAGCTTAGGAGCAGGAGGCGTCGAGCAGTACTTC,CASSLGAGGVEQYF
TRBD2,TRBV6-1,TRBJ2-7,-,TGTGCCAGCGGGAGGGATTTCGAGCAGTACTTC,CASGRDFEQYF
TRBD2,TRBV19,TRBJ2-3,-,TGTGCCAGCTCCGGACTAGCGGGAAGCTCCACAGATACGCAGTATTTT,CASSGLAGSSTDTQYF
-,TRBV19,TRBJ2-4,-,TGTGCCAGATCACCGGGACCCCAAGGGGCCAAAAACATTCAGTACTTC,CARSPGPQGAKNIQYF
TRBD2,TRBV4-1,TRBJ2-2,-,TGCGCCAGCAGCCAACACTTAGCGGGAAAGAACACCGGGGAGCTGTTTTTT,CASSQHLAGKNTGELFF
-,TRBV7-2,TRBJ2-5,many,TGTGCCAGCAGCTTAAAGGTCGGGGGAATCCAGTACTTC,CASSLKVGGIQYF
-,TRBV28,TRBJ1-5,-,TGTGCCAGCAGTTTATTTGCAGGGAATCAGCCCCAGCATTTT,CASSLFAGNQPQHF
TRBD1,TRBV5-8,TRBJ1-5,-,TGTGCCAGCAGCTTAATGACAGGGGGCAATCAGCCCCAGCATTTT,CASSLMTGGNQPQHF
TRBD1,TRBV6-6,TRBJ1-5,many,TGTGCCAGCAGCCGACAGGGCCAGCAGGGACAGCCCCAGCATTTT,CASSRQGQQGQPQHF
TRBD2,TRBV2,TRBJ2-6,-,TGTGCCAGCAGTGAAGAAGCGGGAGGGCCTGCTGGGGCCAACGTCCTGACTTTC,CASSEEAGGPAGANVLTF
TRBD2,TRBV6-5,TRBJ2-3,-,TGTGCCAGCAGTTACTCGACAGCGGGAGGACGTGATACGCAGTATTTT,CASSYSTAGGRDTQYF